This T cell receptor (beta chain) was captured in a study of OX40 agonist ivuxolimab in advanced cancers. For the study in its entirety: The costimulatory receptor OX40 (CD134) was targeted by ivuxolimab, a fully human IgG2 agonistic monoclonal antibody. In the dose-escalation cohort, 82.7% of patients were male, and the mean age was roughly 60 years, with a range of roughly 20 to 80. Patients were allowed to have had prior anti-PD-1, anti-PD-L1 or anti-CTLA-4 therapy, and around 40% of the dose-escalation patients had previously received checkpoint inhibitors. The paper reports the monotherapy dose-escalation portion (N of about 47 patients) of the phase I ivuxolimab trial. Intravenous ivuxolimab was administered to patients every 2 weeks at six dose levels: 0.01, 0.1, 0.3, 1.5, 3 and 10 mg/kg. Partial responses were achieved by three dose-escalation patients, of whom one had hepatocellular carcinoma and two had cutaneous melanoma. The point of sequencing TCRbeta in the periphery was to test whether ivuxolimab changed TCR sequence diversity and drove clonal T-cell expansion. Among the approximately 50 dose-escalation patients, approximately 20 had hepatocellular carcinoma, about 15 melanoma, 9 renal cell carcinoma and 9 head and neck cancer.

General conclusions and limits of the study: Clonal expansion of both CD4+ and CD8+ blood T cells was observed from baseline to week 6 at doses 0.1 to 3.0 mg/kg. On average, CD8+ T cells showed more expanded clones than CD4+ T cells after ivuxolimab. Low levels of normalized T-cell clonal expansion were also seen in some patients who did not respond. Partial responders in the 0.1-3.0 mg/kg groups had among the lowest normalized peripheral clonal expansion, especially among CD8+ T cells. The antigen specificity of the clonally expanded peripheral T cells was not determined.

Patients with a history of autoimmune disease or receiving systemic immunosuppression were excluded from the trial. In every dose cohort, peripheral blood was drawn for TCR sequencing at baseline, cycle 4 day 1, and cycle 7 day 1. The samples were drawn from a first-in-human, open-label, multicenter phase I dose-escalation trial of ivuxolimab. Adults with locally advanced or metastatic melanoma, renal cell carcinoma, hepatocellular carcinoma or head and neck squamous cell carcinoma were enrolled in the trial. Before TCR sequencing, CD4+ and CD8+ T cells were separately sorted from peripheral blood. From its cysteine to its phenylalanine, the CDR3 spans 13 amino acids. The kept DNA is CDR3 alone, 39 bases in frame from the first base. Deletion took 8 bases off V and 0 bases off J, with a span of 8 bases between the germline ends. The germline V gene (reference sequence) yields MNHNY for CDR1 and SVGAGI for CDR2.

Genomic DNA was extracted from sorted cells for sequencing of the TCRbeta CDR3 region. The immunoSEQ Assay was used to sequence the TCRbeta CDR3 regions. Sourced from immuneACCESS, this table was stored by TCRdb with only in-frame sequences that have V and J called. A share of the clones is absent; for the studies checked, an unresolved V gene accounts for under half, and the remainder has no known explanation. The sample table shows roughly 70,000 clones, and about 81% are seen once. The ten largest clones represent 0.4% to 0.5% of the sample. This clone was seen a handful of times. What this receptor recognizes is not known. Within one base of it there is no much larger clone, and no base qualities were kept.

The receptor was isolated from an adult with an advanced solid tumor such as melanoma, head and neck, liver or kidney cancer. Specimen: CD4+ or CD8+ T cells sorted from blood, collected in a trial of the OX40 agonist ivuxolimab. The chain couples TRBV6-6 to TRBJ1-5, with no reliable assignment of the D segment. Here is the DNA: TGTGCCAGCTCCCACAATAGCAATCAGCCCCAGCATTTT. Its coded protein is CASSHNSNQPQHF.